What follows are 7 T cell receptor beta chains derived from one specimen sequenced in a study of T cells in Graves' hyperthyroidism and ophthalmopathy. TCR beta CDR3 regions were amplified from RNA. The HTBI primer set served for first-round RT-PCR of the TCR CDR3. MiXCR, applied by TCRdb to the multiplex PCR reads, yields one record per CDR3 protein. Of under 550,000 distinct CDR3 sequences in the sample, about 20% were seen once. The specimen sequenced was blood. Source of these receptors: a man aged 35 to 55 with Graves' ophthalmopathy.

V gene TRBV27 combines with J gene TRBJ2-5; the D is unclear. This CDR3 comprises 11 residues. Germline V gives CDR1 MNHEY, CDR2 SMNVEV (reference sequence). The ends were cut back, 5 bases at V and 7 bases at J, with 8 bases in the middle. The CDR3 loop reads CASSSAGTQYF. The CDR3, as DNA: TGTGCCAGCAGTAGCGCTGGGACCCAGTACTTC.

In its sample, this clonotype was seen many times. The genes are TRBV7-2 and TRBJ2-1, with D tentatively TRBD2 (5 bases). Trimming took 5 bases from V and 6 from J, leaving 14 bases between them. The CDR3 is 14 residues long. Looked up from germline, CDR1 is SGHTA and CDR2 is FQGNSA. The CDR3 region has the DNA TGTGCCAGCAGCCGGACGAGCGGAGGCAATGAGCAGTTCTTC. Translating gives CASSRTSGGNEQFF. Supplemented by reference TRBV7-2 and TRBJ2-1, the full variable domain reads GAGVSQSPSNKVTEKGKDVELRCDPISGHTALYWYRQSLGQGLEFLIYFQGNSAPDKSGLPSDRFSAERTGGSVSTLTIQRTQQEDSAVYLCASSRTSGGNEQFFGPGTRLTVL.

In this sample, this clonotype turned up many times. The CDR3 nucleotides read TGTGCCAGCAGCTTAACCCAACAGGGGTACAATGAGCAGTTCTTC. This gives the protein CASSLTQQGYNEQFF. This sequence joins TRBV7-9 and TRBJ2-1, with 7 bases aligning to TRBD1. Germline CDR1 is SEHNR and CDR2 is FQNEAQ (reference sequence). This CDR3 region has 15 residues. V trimming: 2 bases; J trimming: 4 bases; junction bases outside the gene matches: 5. The full variable domain, with the rest looked up from reference TRBV7-9 and TRBJ2-1, is DTGVSQNPRHKITKRGQNVTFRCDPISEHNRLYWYRQTLGQGPEFLTYFQNEAQLEKSRLLSDRFSAERPKGSFSTLEIQRTEQGDSAMYLCASSLTQQGYNEQFFGPGTRLTVL.

This clonotype was counted a few times. This chain links TRBV15 with TRBJ2-5; no clear D. V shed 4 bases and J shed 2 bases, with 8 bases lying between them. The germline gives CDR1 LNHNV, CDR2 YYDKDF (reference sequence). This CDR3 has 13 residues. DNA for the CDR3: TGTGCCACCAGCAAAGTCCGGCAAGAGACCCAGTACTTC. Translating gives CATSKVRQETQYF.

Many counts were recorded for this clonotype. The gene calls are TRBV12-3 or TRBV12-4 and TRBJ1-1; 7 bases fit TRBD1. This CDR3 contains 16 residues. V shed 4 bases, J shed 6 bases, and the junction held 14 bases outside the gene matches. DNA of the CDR3: TGTGCCAGCAGTTGGGCCCAGGGGGGCCTCAGATCTGAAGCTTTCTTT. This translates into CASSWAQGGLRSEAFF.

A few counts support this clonotype. V and J are TRBV6-1 and TRBJ1-5; 8 nucleotides match TRBD1. With V trimmed by 5 bases and J by 2 bases, 14 bases remained unmatched. The CDR3 runs 18 residues. Germline CDR1 and CDR2: MNHNS and SASEGT. This chain's CDR3 is CASSKTSRGLGGNQPQHF. For the CDR3, the DNA is TGTGCCAGCAGTAAGACCAGCAGGGGGCTAGGCGGCAATCAGCCCCAGCATTTT.

This clonotype has just a few counts. The chain has TRBV12-3 or TRBV12-4 and TRBJ1-5, with unresolved D. V was pared by 2 bases and J by 12 bases, with 14 bases between. The CDR3 runs to 13 residues. The CDR3 loop is CASSLLWHTDQHF. CDR3 DNA sequence: TGTGCCAGCAGTTTATTATGGCACACAGACCAGCATTTT.